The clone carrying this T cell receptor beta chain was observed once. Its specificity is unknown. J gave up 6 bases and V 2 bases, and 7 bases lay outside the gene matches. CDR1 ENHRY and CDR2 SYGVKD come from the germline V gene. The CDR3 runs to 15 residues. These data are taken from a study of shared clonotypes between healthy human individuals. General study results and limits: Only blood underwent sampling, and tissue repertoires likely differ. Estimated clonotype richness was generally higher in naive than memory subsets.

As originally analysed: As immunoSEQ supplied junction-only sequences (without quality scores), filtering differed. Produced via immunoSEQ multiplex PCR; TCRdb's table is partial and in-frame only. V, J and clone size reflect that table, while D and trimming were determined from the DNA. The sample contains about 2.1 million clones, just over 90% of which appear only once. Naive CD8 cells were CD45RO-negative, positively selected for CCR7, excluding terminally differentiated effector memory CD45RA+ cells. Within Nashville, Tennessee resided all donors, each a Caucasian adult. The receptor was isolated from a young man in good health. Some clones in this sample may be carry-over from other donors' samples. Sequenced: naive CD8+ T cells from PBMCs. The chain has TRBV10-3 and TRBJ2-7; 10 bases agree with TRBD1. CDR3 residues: CAISEAGQGIPEQYF. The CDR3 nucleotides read TGTGCCATCAGTGAGGCGGGACAGGGGATCCCCGAGCAGTACTTC.